This T cell receptor (beta chain) emerged from a study of CD8 T cells in ankylosing spondylitis. Findings of the study overall: Reportedly, disease-linked clones are significantly enriched in ankylosing spondylitis patients' matched synovial fluid. Some motif variants were previously reported in reactive arthritis synovial fluid and blood. In ankylosing spondylitis blood, a motif of roughly 8 highly homologous TCR beta variants appeared characteristic.

In making TCR beta libraries, quantitative 5'-RACE with molecular barcodes was used. TCRdb analysed the 5' RACE reads with MiXCR anew, one entry per CDR3 protein. Of roughly 450,000 distinct CDR3 sequences in the sample, around 26% were seen once. The CDR3 covers 15 residues. Germline V gene data show CDR1 as SNHLY and CDR2 as FYNNEI. Unmatched junction bases numbered 8, after V lost 7 bases and J lost 9 bases. A note on this clonotype: Its antigen is unidentified.

The specimen sequenced was blood, either unsorted or a sorted T cell fraction (not recorded which). The origin of this receptor is a male donor with ankylosing spondylitis. This rearrangement joins TRBV2 to TRBJ2-1; 14 bases fit TRBD2. The CDR3 DNA follows: TGTGCCAGCACCCATCGGACTAGCGGGAGGACTGAGCAGTTCTTC. Protein: CASTHRTSGRTEQFF.